These 15 T cell receptor beta chains originate from one sample sequenced in a study of T cell repertoires in cytomegalovirus infection. TCRdb used MiXCR to reprocess the reads, holding one entry per CDR3 protein. The sample carries hundreds of thousands of distinct CDR3 sequences, around a third recorded once. No antigens are known for them. The sample in question was cultured CD8+ T cells from PBMCs, obtained from culture after CMV antigen stimulation. Source of these receptors: a human donor in good health (CMV status not recorded). Some clones in this sample may be carry-over from other donors' samples.

The sample holds many counts of this clonotype. The DNA of the CDR3 is TGTGCCAGCAGTTATACAGCGAACACCGGGGAGCTGTTTTTT. Residues: CASSYTANTGELFF. V gene TRBV6-6 combines with J gene TRBJ2-2; D gene uncertain. Germline CDR1 MNHNY, CDR2 SVGAGI (reference sequence). The length of the CDR3 is 14 residues. V was trimmed by 3 bases and J by 0 bases, leaving 5 bases between them.

This sequence joins TRBV6-5 and TRBJ1-1, with D maybe TRBD1 (5 bases). The germline CDR1 and CDR2 sequences are MNHEY and SVGAGI. V was clipped by 4 bases and J by 2 bases, with 23 bases between them. The CDR3 length is 18 residues. CDR3 coding DNA: TGTGCCAGCAGTTTCCAAACCATGCTCGGGGCTGGCAACACTGAAGCTTTCTTT. It codes for CASSFQTMLGAGNTEAFF.

The chain carries TRBV6-2 or TRBV6-3 and TRBJ2-7; D is possibly TRBD1 or TRBD2 (6 bases each). The CDR3 is made up of 16 amino acids. Germline V CDR1 and CDR2: MNHEY, SVGEGT. V lost 4 bases and J lost 2, with 18 bases in between. CDR3 nucleotide sequence: TGTGCCAGCAGTTTCGGGGGCCCCGGTGACACCTACGAGCAGTACGTC. This gives the protein CASSFGGPGDTYEQYV.

This clonotype was found a few times. J is TRBJ1-1 and V is TRBV19; D possibly corresponds to TRBD1 (6 bases). Trimming pared 7 bases from V and 0 bases from J, leaving 12 bases between. The CDR3 is 14 residues long. The V gene's germline CDR1 is LNHDA and CDR2 SQIVND (reference sequence). The CDR3 loop is CASTAGGLNTEAFF. CDR3 coding DNA: TGTGCCAGTACGGCCGGGGGCTTGAACACTGAAGCTTTCTTT. Full variable domain (outside the CDR3, taken from reference TRBV19 and TRBJ1-1): DGGITQSPKYLFRKEGQNVTLSCEQNLNHDAMYWYRQDPGQGLRLIYYSQIVNDFQKGDIAEGYSVSREKKESFPLTVTSAQKNPTAFYLCASTAGGLNTEAFFGQGTRLTVV.

The rearrangement joins TRBV27 to TRBJ1-5; tentatively, D is TRBD1 (5 bases). Trimming took 8 bases from V and 2 from J, leaving 10 bases between them. The CDR3 runs 13 residues. CDR1 and CDR2 (germline): MNHEY, SMNVEV (reference sequence). The DNA for the CDR3 is TGTGCCAGCTCCAAGGGGCGCAATCAGCCCCAGCATTTT. Translating gives CASSKGRNQPQHF.

The chain joins TRBV7-8 to TRBJ2-3; TRBD2 matches at 8 bases. The germline CDR1 and CDR2 sequences are SGHVS and FQNEAQ. The V and J ends lost 4 bases and 4 bases, in that order; junction bases with no gene match: 10. The CDR3 consists of 16 residues. The CDR3 DNA follows: TGTGCCAGCAGCTCCCTCCAAAGCGGGGGAGCAGATACGCAGTATTTT. It yields the protein CASSSLQSGGADTQYF.

The chain links TRBV27 to TRBJ1-4, with D unresolved. CDR1 and CDR2 (germline): MNHEY, SMNVEV (reference sequence). There are 14 residues in the CDR3. Trimming stripped 3 bases from V and 8 bases from J, with 13 bases between. The chain's CDR3 is CASSFGGELEKLFF. The CDR3 nucleotides are TGTGCCAGCAGTTTTGGTGGGGAACTGGAAAAACTGTTTTTT.

This clonotype was counted a few times. The rearrangement joins TRBV7-8 to TRBJ2-1, with D unclear. Trimming cost V 1 base and J 10 bases, with 14 bases left between them. This CDR3 region has 14 residues. Germline V gives CDR1 SGHVS, CDR2 FQNEAQ. The CDR3 here is CASSLEAGVPEQFF. The CDR3 DNA reads TGTGCCAGCAGCTTAGAGGCTGGGGTCCCCGAGCAGTTCTTC.

This clonotype was detected ten times or more. The gene calls are TRBV3-1 and TRBJ1-2; D unresolved. The length of the CDR3 is 13 residues. Germline CDR1 is LGHDT and CDR2 is YNNKEL (reference sequence). V lost 8 bases and J lost 4, with 14 bases in between. The CDR3 DNA sequence: TGTGCCAGCGCCCCCGCGGGAGGCTATGGCTACACCTTC. This translates into CASAPAGGYGYTF.

The genes are TRBV11-3 and TRBJ2-3; unclear D gene. Trimming cost V 5 bases and J 3 bases, with 12 bases left between them. The CDR3 totals 14 residues. Looked up from germline, CDR1 is SGHNT and CDR2 is YENEEA. DNA for the CDR3: TGTGCCAGCAGCCGTCTCTATAATACAGATACGCAGTATTTT. Encoded protein: CASSRLYNTDTQYF.

The V gene is TRBV5-8, the J gene TRBJ1-2; 10 bases fit TRBD1. Germline V lookup: CDR1 SGHTS, CDR2 YDEGEE. J lost 8 bases, V lost 2 bases, and 6 bases had no gene match. The CDR3 runs to 14 residues. The CDR3 coding sequence is TGTGCCAGCAGCTTCCGGGACAGGGGTAACGGCTACACCTTC. This gives the protein CASSFRDRGNGYTF.

The J gene is TRBJ2-7, the V gene TRBV6-1; TRBD1 matches 8 bases. Losses at the gene ends were 4 bases for V and 2 bases for J; bases not matched to a gene: 4. Germline CDR1 MNHNS, CDR2 SASEGT. This CDR3 region has 14 residues. The CDR3 DNA reads as TGTGCCAGCAGTGCAAACAGGGGGACCTACGAGCAGTACTTC. It encodes CASSANRGTYEQYF.

In this sample, this clonotype turned up a few times. The gene calls are TRBV12-3 or TRBV12-4 and TRBJ1-1, with no clear D. The CDR3 totals 15 residues. Trimming stripped 4 bases from V and 2 bases from J, with 14 bases between. The DNA of the CDR3 is TGTGCCAGCAGTTCCACGCGGGAAACTAACACTGAAGCTTTCTTT. Amino acids: CASSSTRETNTEAFF.

The V and J genes are TRBV19 and TRBJ2-7, with D possibly TRBD2 on 7 matching bases. The CDR3 has 14 residues. Trimming took off 4 bases at V and 3 bases at J, with 13 bases between the two ends. In germline, CDR1 is LNHDA, CDR2 SQIVND (reference sequence). CDR3 nucleotide sequence: TGTGCCAGTAGTAGGCGGGGGCCGATCTACGAGCAGTACTTC. Translation gives CASSRRGPIYEQYF.

This clonotype was found a few times. This sequence joins TRBV7-9 and TRBJ1-6; D is possibly TRBD1 (5 bases). The CDR3 is made up of 16 amino acids. Trimming removed 5 bases at V and 7 bases at J, with 18 bases between. Germline CDR1 is SEHNR and CDR2 is FQNEAQ (reference sequence). The CDR3 loop is CASSPSQGGPNSPLHF. The CDR3 DNA follows: TGTGCCAGCAGCCCTTCCCAGGGAGGGCCGAATTCACCCCTCCACTTT.